This T cell receptor (beta chain) is drawn from a study of blood T cell repertoires in COVID-19. The wider study: Specimens from acute and convalescent COVID-19 originated in the United States, Italy and Spain. The analysed material was cDNA or gDNA that came from T cells, B-cell-depleted T cells, or PBMCs.

The authors' processing: Cell counts per sample came from amplifying reference gene primers. TCRdb's table, derived via immunoSEQ multiplex PCR, lists solely in-frame clones and lacks some. That table supplies the V and J calls and clone size; D and trimming were determined from the DNA. The sample records some 150,000 clones, over 80% being singletons. The CDR3 extends over 15 amino acids. The ends were cut back, 2 bases at V and 4 bases at J, with 11 bases in the middle. CDR1 and CDR2 (germline): MNHEY, SVGAGI. Source material: peripheral blood. J is TRBJ2-2 and V is TRBV6-5; D perhaps matches TRBD1 (5 bases). The source of this sequence is a man in his fifties who had recovered from COVID-19. The CDR3 DNA sequence: TGTGCCAGCAGTTACGGTCCAGGGTCCACCGGGGAGCTGTTTTTT. Protein sequence: CASSYGPGSTGELFF.